This T cell receptor (beta chain) comes out of a study of cytomegalovirus exposure and HLA in healthy donors (dated by TCRdb to about 2017). With regard to the full study: An earlier analysis of around 600 of the donors reported 250 to 350 Gb of sequence data and around 110 million unique TCR beta sequences from some 180 million T cells. Roughly 300 gigabases of sequencing data and around 80 million unique TCR sequences made up an early release that covered 500 to 700 HLA-typed donors. Of the roughly 430 genotyped donors, roughly 85% fell in the genetic ancestry cluster associated with self-reported Caucasian donors. The study aimed to test whether cataloging public T cell receptors could reveal signatures of past pathogen exposure. The study used immunosequencing to profile the T cell repertoires of under 700 subjects and linked those repertoires to cytomegalovirus serostatus. Along with the roughly 700-subject first cohort, a separate validation cohort of over a hundred different subjects was used. The study combined high-throughput TCR immunosequencing, statistical association of individual TCRs with disease status, and machine learning to predict cytomegalovirus infection status. In a later analysis, previously published TCR beta repertoires from about 670 donors were re-analyzed and high-resolution HLA genotyping was added so that TCR occurrence patterns could be studied. The later analysis used no new phenotypic data to find candidate immune exposures, relying instead on TCR beta sequences and their occurrence across donors. An earlier analysis of roughly 600 of the donors used high-throughput TCR beta sequencing to judge whether each TCR beta V gene segment behaved as functional or pseudogenic. Donor age, sex, ethnicity and CMV serostatus were compiled alongside the repertoire data. A later genetic analysis took genome-wide SNP genotypes for about 55% of the 666 donors and used that subset as a discovery cohort. All discovery cohort repertoires had been generated using a single sequencing platform. Class I and class II HLA loci were covered by the typing at four-digit resolution. The number of typed donors differed by locus: about 620-640 for A, B, C, DRB1 and DQB1; approximately 530 for DQA1; approximately 610 for DPA1; and about 450 for DPB1. Roughly five DR-DQ haplotypes were treated as single units for association and clustering because of strong linkage in the cohort. On average, over 200,000 unique TCR beta nucleotide sequences were sequenced per donor among some 420 genotyped donors of the cohort, with roughly 18% of those sequences being non-productive. Results the study describes overall, beyond this receptor: A further reported finding was that TCR beta sequences accurately predicted the HLA-A and HLA-B alleles for most subjects in the first cohort. A later analysis associated approximately 17,000 TCR beta sequences with specific HLA alleles at a false discovery rate of 0.05. Because counts were too low, about 17 rarely observed V segments, including chromosome 9 orphons, were excluded from the earlier analysis of a few hundred of the donors. The 87-base-pair reads could not distinguish some IMGT-functional V segments, including TRBV6-2 and TRBV6-3, so those segments were excluded. Because HLA typing was missing for some donors at each locus, association tests included only the typed subset. In both the original and validation cohorts, the classifier was reported to diagnose cytomegalovirus status with high specificity and sensitivity. The authors suggested that the approach could potentially be generalized to other disease states and immunological phenotypes. Assigning TCR associations to individual alleles was difficult when HLA alleles, especially DR and DQ, strongly co-occurred. A few of the identified cytomegalovirus-associated TCR beta chains were confirmed in vitro to be specific for cytomegalovirus antigens. In a later analysis, most CMV-associated TCR beta chains were found to appear HLA-restricted, with HLA associations seemingly driven largely by CMV exposure. Correlated functional status among segregating V segments might reflect linkage disequilibrium, but an unknown experimental factor could not be ruled out. According to a later analysis, parvovirus B19, influenza, CMV and Epstein-Barr virus appeared linked to several top co-occurrence clusters. In a later analysis, HLA-associated TCR beta chains showed more clonal expansion and lower generation probabilities than non-associated chains that were equally common. Most TCR sequences were seen in very few donors, while some public TCRs were found in many individuals. Immune exposure information for the cohort was limited to CMV serostatus. The study listed 150 to 200 TCR beta chains as associated with cytomegalovirus. In a later genetic analysis, fewer N-insertions in productive TCRs were reported among donors in an Asian-associated ancestry cluster than the 666-donor mean. Only TCR beta chains were sequenced in this cohort, and the absence of alpha or paired-chain data limited detectable features. In an earlier analysis of fewer than 700 of the donors, most TCR beta V segments appeared in productive rearrangements about 87% or about 30% of the time, broadly matching IMGT annotations. A group of highly shared sequence variants was considered likely to be a technical artifact of the sequencing pipeline. According to a later analysis, TCR association rates differed among HLA loci, with DRB1 alleles showing the most associated TCRs and HLA-C alleles showing the fewest. V-gene and J-gene trimming of TCR beta chains was associated with a missense DCLRE1C variant in a later genetic analysis, and the association was replicated in an independent cohort. Sequencing depth was assumed to be roughly uniform across donors in the presence/absence analyses, though that assumption may not hold.

With respect to this clone: The antigen it binds to is not known. The input lacks base qualities; no much larger clone sits a single base away.

In total, roughly 670 healthy bone marrow donors made up the cohort. All cohort members were sampled while nominally healthy, although unrecorded immune exposures were likely present. The donor tested CMV seronegative, placing the donor among the 350 or so seronegative members of the cohort. A peripheral blood sample was collected from each donor, and TCR beta sequencing was performed on peripheral blood mononuclear cells. The Qiagen DNeasy Blood Extraction Kit was used to extract genomic DNA from the blood cell samples. Library construction relied on the immunoSEQ multiplex PCR assay. For the multiplex PCR, a mixture combining 60 forward primers for TCR Vbeta segments and 13 reverse primers for TCR Jbeta segments was used. A multiplex PCR assay on genomic DNA amplified the CDR3 region of rearranged TCR beta genes. Amplified TCR beta libraries were sequenced as 87-base-pair reads on the Illumina HiSeq System. In the source study's methods: A later analysis counted some 74 million unique TCR beta chains across the 666 repertoires, and some 11 million of these chains were shared by at least two donors. Raw reads were error-corrected and collapsed into unique sequences by a nearest-neighbor algorithm in which closely related sequences were merged to remove PCR and sequencing errors. CDR3 sequences were aligned to IMGT reference sequences to assign V, D and J gene segments. For a sequence to be retained, a match of at least six nucleotides to both a V gene segment and a J gene segment was required. Rearrangements were called productive when the CDR3 lacked stop codons and stayed in frame with V and J; all others were non-productive. Following IMGT convention, CDR3 was defined as the stretch from the second conserved V-encoded cysteine to the conserved J-encoded phenylalanine. The earlier analysis of 450 to 750 of the donors excluded any sequence lacking an unambiguous match to a single V gene segment. In an earlier analysis of 587 of the donors, V segments were called functional above 56.7% productive rearrangements and were called segregating when the between-donor standard deviation exceeded 5%. A statistical classification framework was developed to diagnose cytomegalovirus status using the catalog of TCR beta chain sequences. V and J gene assignment, in a later analysis, came from comparing TCR nucleotide sequences with IMGT/GENE-DB human TR gene sequences. Using the TCRdist pipeline, a later analysis assigned CDR3 sequences along with most-parsimonious VDJ recombination scenarios. In a later analysis, each TCR beta chain was defined by its CDR3 amino acid sequence together with its V-gene family, and reads without a unique V-gene family were excluded. In a later analysis, fewer than 600 highly shared, low-generation-probability nucleotide sequences were removed to address suspected cross-contamination and a sequencing artifact. A later analysis calculated a clonal expansion index for each public chain from normalized within-repertoire ranks of inferred template counts. In a later analysis, generation probabilities were computed with a VDJ recombination model fitted to out-of-frame rearrangements, and the resulting probabilities were checked against IGoR. In a later analysis, hypergeometric tests were used to score TCR-TCR, TCR-HLA and TCR-CMV co-occurrence, with a repertoire-size bias correction applied to TCR pairs. In a later analysis, false discovery rates were estimated by permuting HLA or CMV assignments 20 times. In a later analysis, co-occurring TCRs were grouped using DBSCAN, and TCRdist sequence similarity was added for clustering within HLA-allele-positive subsets. Repertoires with fewer than 30,000 or more than 120,000 public chains, plus five repertoires with anomalous nucleotide sharing, were excluded from co-occurrence clustering. TCRdb took over this immuneACCESS table, retaining in-frame rearrangements with V and J assigned. Such tables are incomplete; in checked studies, under half of the missing clones stem from an unresolved V gene, and the remainder is unexplained. Clone size and the V and J calls come from that table; the DNA yielded D and trimming. This sample comprises about 160,000 clones, 79% of them detected only once. 2% to 2.5% of the sample lies in the top ten.

Cut back by 0 bases and 2 bases, the V and J ends lie 10 bases apart. The CDR3 holds 15 amino acids from the cysteine to the phenylalanine. The kept DNA is CDR3 alone, 45 bases in frame from the first base. CDR1 and CDR2, looked up from the germline V gene, are SGHRS and YFSETQ. The sample was PBMCs. The chain is made from TRBV5-1 and TRBJ2-3, and the D gene may be TRBD1, 6 bases matching. This sequence originates from a middle-aged man in good health and CMV-seronegative. The sequence in DNA is TGCGCCAGCAGCTTGGGGGGACAACCCACAGATACGCAGTATTTT. Its amino acids are CASSLGGQPTDTQYF.